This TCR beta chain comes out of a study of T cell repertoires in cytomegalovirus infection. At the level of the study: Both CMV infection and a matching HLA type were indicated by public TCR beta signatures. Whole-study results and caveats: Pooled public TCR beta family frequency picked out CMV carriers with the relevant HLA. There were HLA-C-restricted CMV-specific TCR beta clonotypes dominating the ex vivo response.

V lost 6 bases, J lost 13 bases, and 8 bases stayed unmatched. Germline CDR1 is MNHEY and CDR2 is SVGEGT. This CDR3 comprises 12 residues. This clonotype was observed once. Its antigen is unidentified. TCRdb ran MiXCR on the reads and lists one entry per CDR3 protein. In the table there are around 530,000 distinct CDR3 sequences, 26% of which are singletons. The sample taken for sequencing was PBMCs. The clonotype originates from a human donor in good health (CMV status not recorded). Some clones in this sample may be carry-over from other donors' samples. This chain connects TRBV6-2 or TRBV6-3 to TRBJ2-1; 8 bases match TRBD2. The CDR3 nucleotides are TGTGCCAGCAGATCCTGGACTAGCCCCCAGTTCTTC. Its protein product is CASRSWTSPQFF.